What follows are 29 T cell receptor beta chains derived from one specimen sequenced in a study of shared clonotypes between healthy human individuals. Here immunoSEQ multiplex PCR was the method, and the copy in TCRdb shows in-frame clones only, minus some. The sample yields 490,000 or so clones, 76% seen once. What was sequenced was PBMCs. The source is a woman between 40 and 50 years old in good health. Some clones in this sample may be carry-over from other donors' samples.

This clone has a single count. The CDR3 DNA is TGTGCCAGTAAGGACGGCAACAATCAGCCCCAGCATTTT. It is translated as CASKDGNNQPQHF. This sequence joins TRBV28 and TRBJ1-5; D is uncertain. Germline loops: CDR1 MDHEN, CDR2 SYDVKM. CDR3 length equals 13 residues. The V end was cut by 9 bases, the J end by 3 bases, with 12 bases between.

J is TRBJ2-1 and V is TRBV5-5, with a weak D call TRBD1 (5 bases). CDR1 and CDR2 from the germline V gene are SGHKS and YYEKEE (reference sequence). The CDR3 has 12 residues. V was trimmed by 0 bases and J by 13 bases, leaving 11 bases between them. This CDR3 is CASSLDLRTQFF. CDR3 sequence (DNA): TGTGCCAGCAGCTTGGACCTCCGGACACAGTTCTTC.

V usage is TRBV5-4 and J usage is TRBJ2-7; tentative D call: TRBD2 (6 bases). Trimming removed 4 bases from V and 4 bases from J, with 12 bases in between. CDR3 length: 13 residues. Germline values: CDR1 SGHNT, CDR2 YYREEE (reference sequence). This chain's CDR3 is CASSRSTRYEQYF. DNA for the CDR3: TGTGCCAGCAGCAGGTCGACTAGATACGAGCAGTACTTC. Supplemented by reference TRBV5-4 and TRBJ2-7, the full variable domain reads ETGVTQSPTHLIKTRGQQVTLRCSSQSGHNTVSWYQQALGQGPQFIFQYYREEENGRGNFPPRFSGLQFPNYSSELNVNALELDDSALYLCASSRSTRYEQYFGPGTRLTVT.

This chain connects TRBV14 to TRBJ2-3; no clear D gene. Trimming shortened V by 0 bases and J by 2 bases, and 0 bases separated the two germline ends. Germline V CDR1 and CDR2: SGHDN, FVKESK. This CDR3 has 12 amino acids. DNA of the CDR3: TGTGCCAGCAGCCAAGACACAGATACGCAGTATTTT. This translates into CASSQDTDTQYF.

This clone has more than one count but fewer than ten. The chain couples TRBV29-1 to TRBJ1-1; perhaps TRBD1 as D (6 bases). Trimming removed 4 bases from V and 3 bases from J, with 12 bases in between. The length of the CDR3 is 13 residues. Germline CDR1 reads SQVTM; CDR2 reads ANQGSEA. This chain's CDR3 is CSVGNRVDTEAFF. The CDR3 nucleotides are TGCAGCGTTGGGAACAGGGTAGACACTGAAGCTTTCTTT.

The V call is TRBV11-2, the J call TRBJ2-3; 8 bases align to TRBD1. CDR3 length: 17 amino acids. V shed 4 bases and J 7 bases; nucleotides not matched to a gene: 16. The germline V gene has CDR1 SGHAT and CDR2 FQNNGV. The CDR3 region is CASSSLRLQGVGYTQYF. The CDR3 DNA is TGTGCCAGCAGCTCCCTTCGGCTACAGGGGGTAGGATATACGCAGTATTTT.

This clone has more than one count but fewer than ten. The chain has TRBV7-6 and TRBJ1-5; D gene ambiguous. V lost 1 base and J lost 4, with 5 bases in between. Germline V gives CDR1 SGHVS, CDR2 FNYEAQ. The CDR3 is 13 residues long. The CDR3 bases are TGTGCCAGCAGCTTAGGTCAGAATCAGCCCCAGCATTTT. Translating it yields CASSLGQNQPQHF.

The J gene is TRBJ2-7, the V gene TRBV19, with D perhaps assigned TRBD1 or TRBD2 (5 bases each). Germline V gives CDR1 LNHDA, CDR2 SQIVND (reference sequence). This CDR3 spans 14 amino acids. Trimming left V 5 bases short and J 7 bases short, with 18 bases between. The DNA for the CDR3 is TGTGCCAGTAGTGCAGGGACCCCCGGGATTGAGCAGTACTTC. This gives the protein CASSAGTPGIEQYF.

This chain connects TRBV7-9 to TRBJ2-3; D not resolved. This CDR3 comprises 16 residues. The V gene's germline CDR1 is SEHNR and CDR2 FQNEAQ (reference sequence). Trimming cost V 4 bases and J 4 bases, with 18 bases left between them. Here the CDR3 DNA reads TGTGCCAGCAGCTCCCCCCTACCATATAGGGCAGATACGCAGTATTTT. Its protein is CASSSPLPYRADTQYF.

The rearrangement links TRBV6-5 to TRBJ2-7, with D uncertain. The V gene's germline CDR1 is MNHEY and CDR2 SVGAGI. The CDR3 covers 14 residues. The V and J ends lost 5 bases and 1 base respectively, with 12 bases between them. The CDR3 loop is CASSRQAASYEQYF. In DNA form, the CDR3 reads TGTGCCAGCAGTCGCCAGGCAGCATCCTACGAGCAGTACTTC.

The gene calls are TRBV27 and TRBJ1-1; D call uncertain. Trimming took off 6 bases at V and 0 bases at J, with 17 bases between the two ends. Germline CDR1 and CDR2: MNHEY and SMNVEV (reference sequence). The CDR3 has 16 amino acids. The CDR3 reads CASSLYLSGLNTEAFF. CDR3 nucleotide sequence: TGTGCCAGCAGCCTATACCTCAGCGGCTTGAACACTGAAGCTTTCTTT.

V usage is TRBV18 and J usage is TRBJ1-6; the D is unclear. V lost 4 bases to trimming and J lost 4 bases, with 8 bases between them. This CDR3 region has 14 residues. Germline V CDR1 and CDR2: KGHSH, LQKENI. The CDR3 sequence: CASSLREYNSPLHF. The DNA of the CDR3 is TGTGCCAGCTCACTGAGAGAATATAATTCACCCCTCCACTTT.

V gene TRBV29-1 combines with J gene TRBJ2-3; D gene unclear. CDR1 SQVTM and CDR2 ANQGSEA come from the germline V gene. The CDR3 spans 13 residues. V shed 3 bases and J shed 1 base, with 8 bases lying between them. CDR3 amino acids: CSVDILGTDTQYF. The CDR3 DNA is TGCAGCGTTGATATATTGGGCACAGATACGCAGTATTTT.

This chain connects TRBV10-3 to TRBJ2-1, with 7 bases fitting TRBD2. The germline V gene has CDR1 ENHRY and CDR2 SYGVKD. This CDR3 contains 13 residues. Trimming removed 6 bases from V and 5 bases from J; junction bases left unmatched: 4. The CDR3 DNA reads TGTGCCATCAGAGCTAGCGGAGACAATGAGCAGTTCTTC. Its protein is CAIRASGDNEQFF.

The V and J genes are TRBV5-1 and TRBJ1-1, with a possible D match to TRBD1 (5 bases). The CDR3 is 14 residues long. The germline V and J ends were trimmed by 2 bases and 4 bases, with 12 bases remaining between them. Germline V gives CDR1 SGHRS, CDR2 YFSETQ. In nucleotides, the CDR3 is TGCGCCAGCAGCTTAGTTGGGGACCGCACTGAAGCTTTCTTT. It is translated as CASSLVGDRTEAFF.

This clone was picked up one time. This chain connects TRBV10-1 to TRBJ2-1; tentatively, D is TRBD1 (5 bases). The ends were cut back, 11 bases at V and 5 bases at J, with 16 bases in the middle. This CDR3 comprises 13 residues. Per germline, CDR1 WNHNN and CDR2 SYGVQD (reference sequence). The CDR3 protein is CAPRARANNEQFF. The CDR3 DNA follows: TGCGCCCCCAGGGCTAGAGCGAACAATGAGCAGTTCTTC.

The chain has TRBV10-3 and TRBJ1-3, with no clear D. The CDR3 sequence is 16 residues long. Deletions cut 1 base from V and 0 bases from J, with 10 bases between. Germline CDR1 reads ENHRY; CDR2 reads SYGVKD. The CDR3 here is CAISEFGGFSGNTIYF. CDR3 nucleotides: TGTGCCATCAGTGAGTTTGGAGGCTTCTCTGGAAACACCATATATTTT.

The V and J genes are TRBV19 and TRBJ2-5; D possibly uses TRBD1 or TRBD2 (5 bases each). Germline V gene sequence: CDR1 LNHDA, CDR2 SQIVND (reference sequence). The CDR3 totals 14 residues. V was pared by 5 bases and J by 5 bases, with 15 bases between. CDR3 nucleotide sequence: TGTGCCAGTAGTGGGATGGGGGTCGGGGAGACCCAGTACTTC. This codes for CASSGMGVGETQYF.

The chain combines TRBV30 with TRBJ2-5; 8 bases match TRBD2. The closer fit of TRBJ2-7 to the DNA end suggests the J call may be wrong. Per the germline V gene, CDR1 is GTSNPN and CDR2 is SVGIG (reference sequence). This CDR3 contains 14 residues. The CDR3 protein is CAWSVGTRPYEQYF. The CDR3 DNA is TGTGCCTGGAGTGTTGGGACTAGACCTTACGAGCAGTACTTC.

The chain couples TRBV7-2 to TRBJ2-2; the D gene is possibly TRBD2 (5 bases). Trimming took 1 base from V and 6 from J, leaving 18 bases between them. The CDR3 spans 17 residues. Germline CDR1 reads SGHTA; CDR2 reads FQGNSA. The DNA for the CDR3 is TGTGCCAGCAGCTTAGGCAGTCAACGGCCAGCGGCCGGGGAGCTGTTTTTT. It yields the protein CASSLGSQRPAAGELFF.

This chain connects TRBV7-3 to TRBJ2-2, with TRBD2 as a possible D gene (6 bases). The V end lost 3 bases, the J end lost 5 bases, and 16 bases lay between the germline ends. The CDR3 has 16 amino acids. Per germline, CDR1 SGHTA and CDR2 FQGTGA. Here the CDR3 reads CASSFPDGSSTGELFF. For the CDR3, the DNA is TGTGCCAGCAGCTTTCCCGACGGGAGTTCTACCGGGGAGCTGTTTTTT.

This clone was seen once. This may come from a read error, since a much larger clone is one base off. The conserved closing phenylalanine or tryptophan is absent in this CDR3, likely reflecting a read error. The rearrangement uses TRBV29-1 and TRBJ1-1; D remains ambiguous. Between the trimmed V and J ends, which lost 3 bases and 0 bases, there was a span of 11 bases. The germline V gene has CDR1 SQVTM and CDR2 ANQGSEA. The CDR3 is 14 amino acids. In DNA, the CDR3 is TGCAGCGTTGATGTGGCGGCCATGAACACTGAAGCTTTCCTT. It encodes CSVDVAAMNTEAFL.

This clone is a singleton in its sample. The chain carries TRBV4-3 and TRBJ2-3, with D possibly matching TRBD2 (5 bases). CDR1 is LGHNA, CDR2 YSLEER, per germline. The germline V and J ends were trimmed by 4 bases and 6 bases, with 11 bases remaining between them. The CDR3 totals 13 residues. The CDR3 protein is CASSPGIMDTQYF. The CDR3 bases are TGCGCCAGCAGCCCCGGGATCATGGATACGCAGTATTTT.

The rearrangement links TRBV11-2 to TRBJ2-4, with TRBD2 as a possible D gene (6 bases). V dropped 2 bases and J dropped 1 base, with 12 bases sitting between them. The CDR3 runs 16 residues. Germline-derived CDR1 and CDR2 are SGHAT and FQNNGV. CDR3 in amino acids: CASSLTRGMAKNIQYF. CDR3 DNA: TGTGCCAGCAGCTTAACTCGCGGGATGGCCAAAAACATTCAGTACTTC.

The chain links TRBV7-3 to TRBJ1-2; TRBD1 is a possible D gene (6 bases). This CDR3 contains 15 residues. With 5 bases removed from V and 7 bases from J, the gap between germline ends came to 20 bases. The germline V gene has CDR1 SGHTA and CDR2 FQGTGA. CDR3 residues: CASSPRRGATGGYTF. CDR3 nucleotides: TGTGCCAGCAGCCCCCGCCGGGGGGCTACGGGTGGCTACACCTTC.

This clone was counted a few times. The chain uses TRBV28 and TRBJ2-5; possibly TRBD1 for D (5 bases). Germline CDR1 MDHEN, CDR2 SYDVKM. This CDR3 comprises 14 residues. V lost 7 bases and J lost 4, with 16 bases in between. The CDR3 region is CASTRLGALETQYF. The CDR3 nucleotides read TGTGCCAGCACGCGCCTAGGGGCCTTAGAGACCCAGTACTTC.

A remark on this clone: This likely came from a read error, as a far larger clone is one base away. The V call is TRBV29-1, the J call TRBJ2-2; 9 bases map to TRBD2. CDR1 is SQVTM and CDR2 is ANQGSEA in the germline V gene. CDR3 size: 16 residues. DNA of the CDR3: TGCAGCGTTGTAGGTGGTCCAGCGGGAGCTAGCGGGGACCTGTTTTTT. It encodes CSVVGGPAGASGDLFF.

This clone was detected only a few times. The chain combines TRBV18 with TRBJ1-2; TRBD1 matches 8 bases. The CDR3 sequence is 16 residues long. Germline V CDR1 and CDR2: KGHSH, LQKENI. Losses at the gene ends were 5 bases for V and 0 bases for J; bases not matched to a gene: 8. DNA for the CDR3: TGTGCCAGCTCAAAAATGGACAGGGACCCTAACTATGGCTACACCTTC. Its protein is CASSKMDRDPNYGYTF.

This clone has a count of ten or more. The chain's CDR3 is CASSRISYEQYF. The CDR3 bases are TGTGCCAGCAGTCGGATCTCCTACGAGCAGTACTTC. The chain employs TRBV6-1 and TRBJ2-7; D unclear. Trimming left V 5 bases short and J 0 bases short, with 5 bases between. The CDR3 has 12 amino acids. CDR1 is MNHNS, CDR2 SASEGT, per germline.